The present entry profiles one TCR beta chain with its context. The target antigen is unknown. The data were obtained in a study of CXCR3-negative and CXCR3-positive naive CD8 T cells. Study summary: The TRB read total, roughly 140 million, broke down to about 1.5 +/- 0.3 million reads per library. Study-level points and caveats: Similar TRBV-TRBJ usage was seen in naive cells (both CXCR3-negative and CXCR3-positive), but memory cells differed.

Each CD8+ T cell subset was flow-sorted in triplicate. Every sort contained 300,000 cells. The naive CD8+ gate required CD45RO-CCR7+CD27+CD95- phenotype. 5' RACE with UMI labels generated the TRB cDNA libraries. TCRdb reanalyzed the 5' RACE reads and collapses them to one entry per CDR3 protein, without DNA. The repertoire shows under 50,000 distinct CDR3 sequences; the top ten hold 2% to 2.5%. CDR3 length equals 12 residues. The germline V gene has CDR1 SQVTM and CDR2 ANQGSEA. The receptor's source is a human donor in good health. Some clones in this sample may be carry-over from other donors' samples. Sequencing used naive CXCR3- CD8+ T cells from blood. Subset indicated: CD45RO-CCR7+CD27+CD95- naive CD8+ T cells lacking CXCR3 (TNR3-). The chain carries TRBV29-1 and TRBJ1-1; TCRdb's D call of TRBD1 is untestable without DNA. This CDR3 is CSVGQGKTEAFF.